These T cell receptor beta chains were read from a single sample in a study of blood T cell repertoires in COVID-19. Method: immunoSEQ multiplex PCR; TCRdb's copy keeps in-frame clones and lacks some. The sample consists of fewer than 400,000 clones, 80% to 90% of them appearing once. Sequenced input: PBMCs or T cells enriched from blood (not recorded which). These receptors came from a young man who had recovered from COVID-19. The CDR3 runs from the conserved cysteine through the conserved F or W. The order of the fields is V gene, J gene, D gene, clone size, CDR3 DNA, CDR3 protein. The D gene is left open where the match is weak. Rows give clone size only sometimes, using once, few, many, or a class for an expanded clone.

V gene: TRBV10-3; J gene: TRBJ1-2; D gene: -; clone size: once; CDR3 DNA: TGTGCCATCAGTGAGTCCACAGGGAAGGGCTATGGCTACACCTTC; CDR3 protein: CAISESTGKGYGYTF
V gene: TRBV6-1; J gene: TRBJ2-7; D gene: TRBD1; clone size: few; CDR3 DNA: TGTGCCAGCAGTGAAGGGCCGGGACAGGGCTACGAGCAGTACTTC; CDR3 protein: CASSEGPGQGYEQYF
V gene: TRBV6-9; J gene: TRBJ1-5; D gene: TRBD1; clone size: -; CDR3 DNA: TGTGCCAGCAGTTCCGACCTCAGGGGGACAGGGTTGGATCAGCCCCAGCATTTT; CDR3 protein: CASSSDLRGTGLDQPQHF
V gene: TRBV7-9; J gene: TRBJ2-3; D gene: TRBD2; clone size: -; CDR3 DNA: TGTGCCAGCACCTGGACTAGCGGGGGTACAGATACGCAGTATTTT; CDR3 protein: CASTWTSGGTDTQYF
V gene: TRBV19; J gene: TRBJ2-6; D gene: -; clone size: few; CDR3 DNA: TGTGCCAGTGAGGAGCGTCGCGGCTCTGGGGCCAACGTCCTGACTTTC; CDR3 protein: CASEERRGSGANVLTF
V gene: TRBV15; J gene: TRBJ2-2; D gene: TRBD2; clone size: -; CDR3 DNA: TGTGCCACCAGCCCAGCGGGGGAATGGAAGGAGCTGTTTTTT; CDR3 protein: CATSPAGEWKELFF
V gene: TRBV5-1; J gene: TRBJ1-2; D gene: TRBD1; clone size: once; CDR3 DNA: TGCGCCAGCAGCCACCAGGGGGACCCAGGCTATGGCTACACCTTC; CDR3 protein: CASSHQGDPGYGYTF
V gene: TRBV10-3; J gene: TRBJ1-3; D gene: -; clone size: -; CDR3 DNA: TGTGCCATCAGTGAAGACACCTCTGGAAACACCATATATTTT; CDR3 protein: CAISEDTSGNTIYF
V gene: TRBV28; J gene: TRBJ1-5; D gene: TRBD1; clone size: -; CDR3 DNA: TGTGCCATCCAGGGGGCCGGCAATCAGCCCCAGCATTTT; CDR3 protein: CAIQGAGNQPQHF
V gene: TRBV19; J gene: TRBJ2-5; D gene: TRBD2; clone size: -; CDR3 DNA: TGTGCCAGTACCTCTAAAGGGGCTCTAGCGGGGGACCAAGAGACCCAGTACTTC; CDR3 protein: CASTSKGALAGDQETQYF
V gene: TRBV18; J gene: TRBJ2-6; D gene: TRBD1; clone size: -; CDR3 DNA: TGTGCCAGCTCAACCTACAGGGGGATGGGGGCCAACGTCCTGACTTTC; CDR3 protein: CASSTYRGMGANVLTF
V gene: TRBV7-9; J gene: TRBJ1-2; D gene: -; clone size: -; CDR3 DNA: TGTGCCAGCAGCTACGGCCAGGGGATGAACTATGGCTACACCTTC; CDR3 protein: CASSYGQGMNYGYTF
V gene: TRBV29-1; J gene: TRBJ1-2; D gene: TRBD1; clone size: -; CDR3 DNA: TGCAGCGTCGGGACAGCCGATTCCTCCTATGGCTACACCTTC; CDR3 protein: CSVGTADSSYGYTF
V gene: TRBV9; J gene: TRBJ2-3; D gene: -; clone size: -; CDR3 DNA: TGTGCCAGCAGTCTTGGGGGGGCGACAGATACGCAGTATTTT; CDR3 protein: CASSLGGATDTQYF
V gene: TRBV5-4; J gene: TRBJ2-5; D gene: TRBD1; clone size: -; CDR3 DNA: TGTGCCAGCAGCCGCGTGACAGGGGGACTGGAGACCCAGTACTTC; CDR3 protein: CASSRVTGGLETQYF
V gene: TRBV7-2; J gene: TRBJ1-2; D gene: TRBD1; clone size: -; CDR3 DNA: TGTGCCAGCAGCTCGGGACAGGGGGCCCTATCGGGGGGCTACACCTTC; CDR3 protein: CASSSGQGALSGGYTF
V gene: TRBV5-1; J gene: TRBJ2-1; D gene: TRBD2; clone size: -; CDR3 DNA: TGCGCCAGCAGCTTTACTAGCGGGGGGTACAATGAGCAGTTCTTC; CDR3 protein: CASSFTSGGYNEQFF
V gene: TRBV5-6; J gene: TRBJ1-1; D gene: -; clone size: -; CDR3 DNA: TGTGCCAGCAGCTACCCAGGGTTTAATCGAGCTTTCTTT; CDR3 protein: CASSYPGFNRAFF
V gene: TRBV28; J gene: TRBJ2-2; D gene: -; clone size: -; CDR3 DNA: TGTGCCAGCAGTTTCCCGGGCGGGGAGCTGTTTTTT; CDR3 protein: CASSFPGGELFF
V gene: TRBV15; J gene: TRBJ2-6; D gene: -; clone size: -; CDR3 DNA: TGTGCCACCAGCAGAGGGGACTCCTCTGGGGCCAACGTCCTGACTTTC; CDR3 protein: CATSRGDSSGANVLTF
V gene: TRBV5-1; J gene: TRBJ1-3; D gene: TRBD1; clone size: -; CDR3 DNA: TGCGCCAGCAGCGGGGGGACAGCCTCTGGAAACACCATATATTTT; CDR3 protein: CASSGGTASGNTIYF
V gene: TRBV4-1; J gene: TRBJ1-2; D gene: TRBD1; clone size: -; CDR3 DNA: TGCGCCAGCAGCCCATCGCCGGGACAGGGTGGCTACACCTTC; CDR3 protein: CASSPSPGQGGYTF
V gene: TRBV19; J gene: TRBJ1-6; D gene: -; clone size: -; CDR3 DNA: TGTGCCAGTAGGATGGACAGCGTATCACCCCTCCACTTT; CDR3 protein: CASRMDSVSPLHF
V gene: TRBV24-1; J gene: TRBJ2-2; D gene: TRBD2; clone size: -; CDR3 DNA: TGTGCCACCCGGACTAGCGGGGGCACCGGGGAGCTGTTTTTT; CDR3 protein: CATRTSGGTGELFF
V gene: TRBV7-8; J gene: TRBJ2-7; D gene: -; clone size: -; CDR3 DNA: TGTGCCAGCAGCCCCTTGAGGGCCTCCTCCTACGAGCAGTACTTC; CDR3 protein: CASSPLRASSYEQYF
V gene: TRBV13; J gene: TRBJ2-5; D gene: TRBD1; clone size: -; CDR3 DNA: TGTGCCAGCAGTCTCAAACCTTTCCCGGGACAGGGGGAAGAGACCCAGTACTTC; CDR3 protein: CASSLKPFPGQGEETQYF
V gene: TRBV7-9; J gene: TRBJ1-4; D gene: TRBD1; clone size: -; CDR3 DNA: TGTGCCAGCAGCCAAGACAGGGGAGTGAGCGAAAAACTGTTTTTT; CDR3 protein: CASSQDRGVSEKLFF
V gene: TRBV19; J gene: TRBJ1-3; D gene: TRBD1; clone size: -; CDR3 DNA: TGTGCCAGTAGTATAGTGCCGGGACAGGGAACTTTCTCTGGAAACACCATATATTTT; CDR3 protein: CASSIVPGQGTFSGNTIYF
V gene: TRBV24-1; J gene: TRBJ1-2; D gene: -; clone size: -; CDR3 DNA: TGTGCCACCAGTGATGTCAGGGATGGCTATGGCTACACCTTC; CDR3 protein: CATSDVRDGYGYTF
V gene: TRBV4-1; J gene: TRBJ1-6; D gene: -; clone size: -; CDR3 DNA: TGCGCCAGCAGCCAAGGGGGCAGGGTTCGTTCACCCCTCCACTTT; CDR3 protein: CASSQGGRVRSPLHF
V gene: TRBV7-2; J gene: TRBJ2-7; D gene: TRBD2; clone size: -; CDR3 DNA: TGTGCCAGCAGCCCGATCGGCCCAGCGGGGGGGCTCGAGCAGTACTTC; CDR3 protein: CASSPIGPAGGLEQYF
V gene: TRBV19; J gene: TRBJ2-1; D gene: -; clone size: -; CDR3 DNA: TGTGCCAGTAGTATGGGCACTGAGCAGTTCTTC; CDR3 protein: CASSMGTEQFF
V gene: TRBV9; J gene: TRBJ2-2; D gene: -; clone size: once; CDR3 DNA: TGTGCCAGCAGCGTAGGCGGTGCCGGGGAGCTGTTTTTT; CDR3 protein: CASSVGGAGELFF
V gene: TRBV4-1; J gene: TRBJ1-5; D gene: -; clone size: -; CDR3 DNA: TGCGCCAGCAGCGTCCCGGGGGATCAGCCCCAGCATTTT; CDR3 protein: CASSVPGDQPQHF
V gene: TRBV10-2; J gene: TRBJ2-1; D gene: TRBD1; clone size: -; CDR3 DNA: TGCGCCAGCAGTGAGGGACAGGGGTTCGCTAATGAGCAGTTCTTC; CDR3 protein: CASSEGQGFANEQFF
V gene: TRBV30; J gene: TRBJ1-1; D gene: -; clone size: -; CDR3 DNA: TGTGCCAGCGGGATCTTGAACACTGAAGCTTTCTTT; CDR3 protein: CASGILNTEAFF
V gene: TRBV10-3; J gene: TRBJ2-2; D gene: -; clone size: -; CDR3 DNA: TGTGCCATCAGCGGGCCCAGGGGCGGGCAGCCGAACACCGGGGAGCTGTTTTTT; CDR3 protein: CAISGPRGGQPNTGELFF
V gene: TRBV7-9; J gene: TRBJ1-2; D gene: -; clone size: -; CDR3 DNA: TGTGCCAGCAGCTCCGAGACAGTAGGCTACACCTTC; CDR3 protein: CASSSETVGYTF
V gene: TRBV6-1; J gene: TRBJ2-5; D gene: TRBD1; clone size: -; CDR3 DNA: TGTGCCAGCAGTGAATTCAGGGGGCTAGGCGGAGAGACCCAGTACTTC; CDR3 protein: CASSEFRGLGGETQYF
V gene: TRBV6-6; J gene: TRBJ1-1; D gene: -; clone size: -; CDR3 DNA: TGTGCCAGCAATCGACAGAACACTGAAGCTTTCTTT; CDR3 protein: CASNRQNTEAFF
V gene: TRBV9; J gene: TRBJ1-3; D gene: -; clone size: -; CDR3 DNA: TGTGCCAGCAGCGTAGGTGGGGGCGCGAGAAACACCATATATTTT; CDR3 protein: CASSVGGGARNTIYF
V gene: TRBV24-1; J gene: TRBJ1-5; D gene: TRBD1; clone size: -; CDR3 DNA: TGTGCCACCAGTGATCGGGACAGGGCCCAGCCCCAGCATTTT; CDR3 protein: CATSDRDRAQPQHF
V gene: TRBV7-9; J gene: TRBJ1-4; D gene: -; clone size: -; CDR3 DNA: TGTGCCAGCAGCCCCGGACAGAATGAAAAACTGTTTTTT; CDR3 protein: CASSPGQNEKLFF
V gene: TRBV19; J gene: TRBJ1-5; D gene: TRBD1; clone size: once; CDR3 DNA: TGTGCCAGTATACAGATAGGACAGGGTGGGGGTCAGCCCCAGCATTTT; CDR3 protein: CASIQIGQGGGQPQHF
V gene: TRBV30; J gene: TRBJ2-1; D gene: -; clone size: -; CDR3 DNA: TGTGCCTGGAGTCAGGGGTTAGGGGAGCAGTTCTTC; CDR3 protein: CAWSQGLGEQFF
V gene: TRBV11-3; J gene: TRBJ2-7; D gene: -; clone size: -; CDR3 DNA: TGTGCCAGCAGCCAAGACAGCTACGAGCAGTACTTC; CDR3 protein: CASSQDSYEQYF
V gene: TRBV7-3; J gene: TRBJ1-6; D gene: TRBD1; clone size: -; CDR3 DNA: TGTGCCAGCAGGTTAGGGGGCTGGGGTAATTCACCCCTCCACTTT; CDR3 protein: CASRLGGWGNSPLHF
V gene: TRBV10-3; J gene: TRBJ1-4; D gene: -; clone size: -; CDR3 DNA: TGTGCCATCAGTGATACAGGTGCAACTAATGAAAAACTGTTTTTT; CDR3 protein: CAISDTGATNEKLFF
V gene: TRBV7-6; J gene: TRBJ1-5; D gene: -; clone size: -; CDR3 DNA: TGTGCCAGCAGCTCTGACCGGGCCAGGGGTCAGCCCCAGCATTTT; CDR3 protein: CASSSDRARGQPQHF